This note documents a single T cell receptor (beta chain) sequence. The record originates from a study of identical twins. The CDR3 extends over 16 amino acids. V lost 2 bases, J lost 0 bases, and 12 bases lay in between. cDNA molecules carried unique molecular identifiers, and template switching added a universal primer site. Each CDR3 protein is one row after TCRdb ran MiXCR on the 5' RACE reads. The sample consists of about 1.7 million distinct CDR3 sequences, less than 35% of them appearing once. The sequenced sample was cord blood. The V and J genes are TRBV12-3 or TRBV12-4 and TRBJ2-3, with a tentative D call TRBD1 (6 bases). This clonotype originated in a newborn girl in good health. CDR3 sequence reads: CASSLFGTTSTDTQYF. In DNA, the CDR3 is TGTGCCAGCAGTTTATTTGGGACAACTAGCACAGATACGCAGTATTTT.